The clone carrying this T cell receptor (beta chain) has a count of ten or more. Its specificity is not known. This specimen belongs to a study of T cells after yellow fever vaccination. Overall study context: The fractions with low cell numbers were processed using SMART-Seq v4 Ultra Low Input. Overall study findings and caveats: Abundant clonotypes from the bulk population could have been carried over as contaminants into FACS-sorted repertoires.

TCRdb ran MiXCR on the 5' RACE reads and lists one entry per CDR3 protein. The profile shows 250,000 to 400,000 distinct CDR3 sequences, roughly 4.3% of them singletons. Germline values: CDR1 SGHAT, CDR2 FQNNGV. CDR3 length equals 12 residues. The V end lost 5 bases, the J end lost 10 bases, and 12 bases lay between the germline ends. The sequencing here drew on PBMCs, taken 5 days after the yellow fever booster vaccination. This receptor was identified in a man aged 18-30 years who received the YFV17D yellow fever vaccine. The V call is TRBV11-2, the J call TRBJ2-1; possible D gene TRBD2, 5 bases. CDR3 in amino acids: CASSVLQREQFF. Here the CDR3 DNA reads TGTGCCAGCAGCGTTTTACAGCGGGAGCAGTTCTTC.